This T cell receptor (beta chain) is from a study of cytomegalovirus exposure and HLA in healthy donors. PCR amplification relied on 60 Vbeta primers (plus 13 Jbeta primers). Per the authors' pipeline: Some 11 million of the approximately 80 million unique TCR beta chains counted in a later analysis were shared. Clones were read by immunoSEQ multiplex PCR, and TCRdb kept only the in-frame ones, dropping some. Clone size and the V and J calls come from that table; the DNA yielded D and trimming. The sample yields 200,000 or so clones, roughly 80% seen once. To note about this clone: What it binds is unknown.

V was pared by 4 bases and J by 8 bases, with 16 bases between. Germline assignment: CDR1 SGHKS and CDR2 YYEKEE (reference sequence). The CDR3 length is 14 residues. Study-level points and caveats: Owing to their indistinguishability, certain V segments, notably TRBV6-2 and TRBV6-3, were excluded. A later analysis, which compared TCR beta chains of equal frequency, found the HLA-associated ones more clonally expanded. Cytomegalovirus-associated TCR beta chains were listed, numbering 150 to 200.

The sequence came from a man aged 45 to 65 in good health and CMV-seronegative. Sequenced input: PBMCs. This chain connects TRBV5-5 to TRBJ2-4; a possible D gene is TRBD2 (6 bases). The chain's CDR3 is CASSLTGWGDIQYF. DNA for the CDR3: TGTGCCAGCAGCCTCACCGGGTGGGGGGACATTCAGTACTTC.